This is a list of T cell receptor beta chains from one sample in a study of T cell repertoires in cytomegalovirus infection. TCRdb reanalysed the reads using MiXCR and keeps one entry per CDR3 protein. This sample carries some 270,000 distinct CDR3 sequences, 20% to 25% of them seen once, and the ten largest clones take roughly a fifth. Their specific antigens are unknown. The material was cultured PBMCs, obtained from culture after CMV antigen stimulation. Receptor source: a human donor in good health (CMV status not recorded). Some clones in this sample may be carry-over from other donors' samples. CDR3s include the opening cysteine and the closing phenylalanine or tryptophan. A D gene is named only where the DNA matches it firmly. Size tells how often a clone was seen (once, few, many) or the class of an expanded clone, and some rows leave it out.

d_gene,j_gene,v_gene,abundance,CDR3aa,CDR3nt
TRBD2,TRBJ2-5,TRBV7-6,many,CASSLRTSGLQETQYF,TGTGCCAGCAGCCTGAGGACTAGCGGACTTCAAGAGACCCAGTACTTC
.,TRBJ2-1,TRBV27,.,CARVRGLYNEQFF,TGTGCCAGAGTCAGGGGCTTGTACAATGAGCAGTTCTTC
TRBD2,TRBJ2-1,TRBV18,few,CASSPLAGVDEQFF,TGTGCCAGCTCACCCCTAGCGGGAGTGGATGAGCAGTTCTTC
TRBD1,TRBJ2-5,TRBV12-3/TRBV12-4,many,CASSSTGGETQYF,TGTGCCAGCAGTTCGACAGGGGGAGAGACCCAGTACTTC
TRBD2,TRBJ2-1,TRBV2,.,CARGGTSGRVSYNEQFF,TGTGCCAGGGGGGGGACTAGCGGGAGGGTATCCTACAATGAGCAGTTCTTC
TRBD1,TRBJ2-7,TRBV7-2,many,CASSSQGAGYEQYF,TGTGCCAGCAGCTCTCAGGGGGCCGGATACGAGCAGTACTTC
.,TRBJ1-3,TRBV7-2,.,CASSLVDTIYF,TGTGCCAGCAGCTTGGTGGACACCATATATTTT
TRBD1,TRBJ2-7,TRBV28,.,CASKGQPSYEQYF,TGTGCCTCAAAGGGACAGCCCAGCTACGAGCAGTACTTC
.,TRBJ2-2,TRBV6-1,many,CASSEYRVDTGELFF,TGTGCCAGCAGTGAATACAGGGTCGACACCGGGGAGCTGTTTTTT
TRBD1,TRBJ1-2,TRBV12-3/TRBV12-4,few,CASALQGGGGYTF,TGTGCCAGCGCCTTACAGGGGGGAGGTGGCTACACCTTC